This entry lists 22 T cell receptor beta chains sequenced from one sample in a study of OX40 agonist ivuxolimab in advanced cancers. Produced via immunoSEQ multiplex PCR; TCRdb's table is partial and in-frame only. Of tens of thousands of clones in the sample, roughly 84% were seen once. Here the sequenced sample was CD4+ or CD8+ T cells sorted from blood, taken in a trial of the OX40 agonist ivuxolimab. The receptors stem from an adult with an advanced solid tumor such as melanoma, head and neck, liver or kidney cancer.

The chain combines TRBV9 with TRBJ2-5, with 10 bases that match TRBD2. The J call may be wrong; the DNA end is better matched by TRBJ2-7. Per germline, CDR1 SGDLS and CDR2 YYNGEE. The CDR3 sequence is 15 residues long. In DNA form, the CDR3 reads TGTGCCAGCAGTTTCGGACTAGCGGAGCCCTACGAGCAGTACTTC. Translation: CASSFGLAEPYEQYF.

This chain links TRBV29-1 with TRBJ2-7, with 10 bases fitting TRBD1. This CDR3 comprises 14 residues. With 0 bases clipped from V and 4 bases from J, the junction kept 3 bases outside the gene matches. The germline CDR1 and CDR2 sequences are SQVTM and ANQGSEA. The CDR3 spells CSVEEGTGVYEQYF. The CDR3 DNA sequence: TGCAGCGTTGAAGAGGGGACAGGGGTATACGAGCAGTACTTC.

The V call is TRBV7-2, the J call TRBJ2-2; 7 bases align to TRBD2. Germline V lookup: CDR1 SGHTA, CDR2 FQGNSA. V dropped 5 bases and J dropped 7; count of bases not matched to a gene: 7. The CDR3 spans 14 residues. Here the CDR3 DNA reads TGTGCCAGCAGCCTCACTAGCGCCGGCGGGGAGCTGTTTTTT. Its translation: CASSLTSAGGELFF.

The chain's CDR3 is CASSPGTGGRDSPLHF. CDR3 bases: TGTGCCAGCAGCCCAGGGACAGGGGGCCGAGATTCACCCCTCCACTTT. V gene TRBV5-6 combines with J gene TRBJ1-6; TRBD1 matches 12 bases. Germline trimming cut 4 bases from V and 8 bases from J; bases unmatched to any gene: 7. The CDR3 totals 16 residues. CDR1 and CDR2 from the germline V gene are SGHDT and YYEEEE.

CDR3 sequence reads: CSISRGGTDTQYF. The DNA for the CDR3 is TGCAGCATCTCGCGGGGGGGCACAGATACGCAGTATTTT. V usage is TRBV29-1 and J usage is TRBJ2-3; 8 nucleotides match TRBD2. The CDR3 sequence is 13 residues long. Germline lookup yields CDR1 SQVTM and CDR2 ANQGSEA. V shed 8 bases, J shed 1 base, and the junction held 5 bases outside the gene matches.

This chain connects TRBV5-4 to TRBJ1-2, with 8 bases identical to TRBD1. The length of the CDR3 is 13 residues. V shed 4 bases and J 4 bases; nucleotides not matched to a gene: 3. Germline values: CDR1 SGHNT, CDR2 YYREEE (reference sequence). The DNA of the CDR3 is TGTGCCAGCAGCACGGGACAGGTCTATGGCTACACCTTC. Encoded protein: CASSTGQVYGYTF.

A note on this clone: The junction departs from the called germline gene at one end, perhaps through a read error. The chain has TRBV30 and TRBJ1-3; D remains unclear. Germline V lookup: CDR1 GTSNPN, CDR2 SVGIG (reference sequence). The CDR3 has 13 amino acids. The CDR3, as DNA: TGTGCCCGGAGTGTAGGAGATCGGCACACCATATATTTT. It is translated as CARSVGDRHTIYF.

The rearrangement joins TRBV7-9 to TRBJ2-1; tentative D call: TRBD2 (6 bases). This CDR3 has 16 residues. In germline, CDR1 is SEHNR, CDR2 FQNEAQ (reference sequence). Between the trimmed V and J ends, which lost 1 base and 8 bases, there was a span of 18 bases. The DNA of the CDR3 is TGTGCCAGCAGCTTAGTCACCCGGGGGTTCGGGGATGAGCAGTTCTTC. Its protein is CASSLVTRGFGDEQFF.

The V call is TRBV5-4, the J call TRBJ2-1; weak D call: TRBD1 (7 bases). Germline assignment: CDR1 SGHNT and CDR2 YYREEE (reference sequence). The CDR3 is 15 amino acids. The V end lost 3 bases, the J end lost 8 bases, and 18 bases lay between the germline ends. The CDR3: CASSSPGQRVHEQFF. As DNA, the CDR3 is TGTGCCAGCAGCTCACCGGGACAGCGGGTCCATGAGCAGTTCTTC.

This clone was detected a few times. The chain uses TRBV4-3 and TRBJ1-1; 7 bases fit TRBD1. Germline V lookup: CDR1 LGHNA, CDR2 YSLEER. This CDR3 comprises 15 residues. The V gene end was trimmed by 1 base and the J gene end by 4 bases; junction bases not matched to a gene: 6. This CDR3 reads CASSQAGGSLTEAFF. Written as DNA, the CDR3 is TGCGCCAGCAGCCAAGCAGGGGGTAGCCTCACTGAAGCTTTCTTT.

This chain uses TRBV5-6 with TRBJ2-5; 9 positions match TRBD1. V lost 3 bases and J lost 5; bases outside the gene matches: 8. In germline, CDR1 is SGHDT, CDR2 YYEEEE. The CDR3 contains 15 residues. The CDR3 sequence is CASSSGTGRRETQYF. DNA of the CDR3: TGTGCCAGCAGCTCCGGGACAGGGAGGAGGGAGACCCAGTACTTC. The whole variable domain, filled in from reference TRBV5-6 and TRBJ2-5, reads DAGVTQSPTHLIKTRGQQVTLRCSPKSGHDTVSWYQQALGQGPQFIFQYYEEEERQRGNFPDRFSGHQFPNYSSELNVNALLLGDSALYLCASSSGTGRRETQYFGPGTRLLVL.

This clone was observed once. The DNA for the CDR3 is TGTGCCAGCAGTGGTTTGAGGGGCCCCTATAATTCACCCCTCCACTTT. Encoded protein: CASSGLRGPYNSPLHF. The chain joins TRBV2 to TRBJ1-6; the D gene is possibly TRBD1 (5 bases). This CDR3 region has 16 residues. Trimming took off 4 bases at V and 2 bases at J, with 12 bases between the two ends. Germline V gene sequence: CDR1 SNHLY, CDR2 FYNNEI.

The chain joins TRBV7-2 to TRBJ1-2; TRBD1 aligns across 8 bases. This CDR3 has 15 amino acids. Germline CDR1 reads SGHTA; CDR2 reads FQGNSA. With V trimmed by 5 bases and J by 3 bases, 8 bases remained unmatched. CDR3 sequence (DNA): TGTGCCAGCAGCCAGATGACAGGGGTCCACTATGGCTACACCTTC. This translates into CASSQMTGVHYGYTF.

A single count supports this clone. The chain recombines TRBV5-4 with TRBJ2-3; TRBD2 matches 7 bases. This CDR3 spans 15 amino acids. Germline V gene lookup returns CDR1 SGHNT and CDR2 YYREEE (reference sequence). The V and J ends lost 1 base and 2 bases, in that order; junction bases with no gene match: 4. As DNA, the CDR3 is TGTGCCAGCAGCTTGTCTAGCGGACCCACAGATACGCAGTATTTT. Protein product: CASSLSSGPTDTQYF.

V and J are TRBV7-2 and TRBJ2-5; TRBD1 matches at 8 bases. This CDR3 region has 16 residues. V lost 5 bases and J lost 5; bases outside the gene matches: 13. Looked up from germline, CDR1 is SGHTA and CDR2 is FQGNSA. In nucleotides, the CDR3 is TGTGCCAGCAGCCTACCCCTAGGACAGGGACGGGAGACCCAGTACTTC. Protein product: CASSLPLGQGRETQYF.

This chain uses TRBV7-2 with TRBJ2-5; unclear D gene. Germline-derived CDR1 and CDR2 are SGHTA and FQGNSA. The CDR3 is 13 residues long. V was shortened by 2 bases and J by 5 bases, with 9 bases between the two germline ends. In DNA, the CDR3 is TGTGCCAGCAGCTTAAAGATTCGGGAGACCCAGTACTTC. Protein: CASSLKIRETQYF. The full variable domain, with the rest looked up from reference TRBV7-2 and TRBJ2-5, is GAGVSQSPSNKVTEKGKDVELRCDPISGHTALYWYRQSLGQGLEFLIYFQGNSAPDKSGLPSDRFSAERTGGSVSTLTIQRTQQEDSAVYLCASSLKIRETQYFGPGTRLLVL.

This chain links TRBV28 with TRBJ1-2; perhaps TRBD1 as D (6 bases). The V gene lost 3 bases and the J gene lost 4 bases, with 9 bases spanning the gap. This CDR3 is 13 amino acids long. Germline V gene sequence: CDR1 MDHEN, CDR2 SYDVKM. The CDR3 nucleotides read TGTGCCAGCAGTTTCCGACAGGTCTATGGCTACACCTTC. Protein: CASSFRQVYGYTF.

This chain links TRBV2 with TRBJ2-5; D is perhaps TRBD1 (6 bases). The CDR3 loop spans 13 amino acids. The germline V gene encodes CDR1 SNHLY and CDR2 FYNNEI. Trimming took 7 bases from V and 1 from J, leaving 10 bases between them. This CDR3 reads CASTRDTQETQYF. The CDR3 DNA reads TGTGCCAGCACCCGGGACACCCAAGAGACCCAGTACTTC.

The chain carries TRBV18 and TRBJ1-2, with TRBD1 matching 9 bases. Germline V gene data show CDR1 as KGHSH and CDR2 as LQKENI. The CDR3 spans 16 residues. V lost 4 bases and J lost 6; bases outside the gene matches: 12. The CDR3 reads CASSQGTGISRDGYTF. The CDR3 coding sequence is TGTGCCAGCTCACAGGGGACAGGGATTTCGCGAGATGGCTACACCTTC.

V and J are TRBV10-2 and TRBJ2-2, with TRBD1 matching 8 bases. This CDR3 region has 16 residues. Germline lookup yields CDR1 WSHSY and CDR2 SAAADI. V shed 3 bases, J shed 1 base, and the junction held 4 bases outside the gene matches. CDR3 sequence: CASSDRGTGNTGELFF. Here the CDR3 DNA reads TGCGCCAGCAGTGACAGAGGGACAGGGAACACCGGGGAGCTGTTTTTT.

The CDR3 reads CASSKGGADTQYF. CDR3 in DNA: TGTGCCAGCAGTAAGGGGGGCGCAGATACGCAGTATTTT. The chain employs TRBV14 and TRBJ2-3; D tentatively fits TRBD1 or TRBD2 (6 bases each). This CDR3 comprises 13 residues. V was shortened by 6 bases and J by 4 bases, with 11 bases between the two germline ends. The germline gives CDR1 SGHDN, CDR2 FVKESK.

Comment on this clone: Additional DNA sequences in this sample encode the identical CDR3. V is TRBV5-1 and J is TRBJ2-2, with TRBD1 identical over 8 bases. The CDR3 extends over 14 amino acids. In germline, CDR1 is SGHRS, CDR2 YFSETQ. J lost 5 bases, V lost 4 bases, and 4 bases had no gene match. The CDR3 here is CASSPQGETGELFF. In nucleotides, the CDR3 is TGCGCCAGCAGCCCACAGGGGGAAACCGGGGAGCTGTTTTTT.